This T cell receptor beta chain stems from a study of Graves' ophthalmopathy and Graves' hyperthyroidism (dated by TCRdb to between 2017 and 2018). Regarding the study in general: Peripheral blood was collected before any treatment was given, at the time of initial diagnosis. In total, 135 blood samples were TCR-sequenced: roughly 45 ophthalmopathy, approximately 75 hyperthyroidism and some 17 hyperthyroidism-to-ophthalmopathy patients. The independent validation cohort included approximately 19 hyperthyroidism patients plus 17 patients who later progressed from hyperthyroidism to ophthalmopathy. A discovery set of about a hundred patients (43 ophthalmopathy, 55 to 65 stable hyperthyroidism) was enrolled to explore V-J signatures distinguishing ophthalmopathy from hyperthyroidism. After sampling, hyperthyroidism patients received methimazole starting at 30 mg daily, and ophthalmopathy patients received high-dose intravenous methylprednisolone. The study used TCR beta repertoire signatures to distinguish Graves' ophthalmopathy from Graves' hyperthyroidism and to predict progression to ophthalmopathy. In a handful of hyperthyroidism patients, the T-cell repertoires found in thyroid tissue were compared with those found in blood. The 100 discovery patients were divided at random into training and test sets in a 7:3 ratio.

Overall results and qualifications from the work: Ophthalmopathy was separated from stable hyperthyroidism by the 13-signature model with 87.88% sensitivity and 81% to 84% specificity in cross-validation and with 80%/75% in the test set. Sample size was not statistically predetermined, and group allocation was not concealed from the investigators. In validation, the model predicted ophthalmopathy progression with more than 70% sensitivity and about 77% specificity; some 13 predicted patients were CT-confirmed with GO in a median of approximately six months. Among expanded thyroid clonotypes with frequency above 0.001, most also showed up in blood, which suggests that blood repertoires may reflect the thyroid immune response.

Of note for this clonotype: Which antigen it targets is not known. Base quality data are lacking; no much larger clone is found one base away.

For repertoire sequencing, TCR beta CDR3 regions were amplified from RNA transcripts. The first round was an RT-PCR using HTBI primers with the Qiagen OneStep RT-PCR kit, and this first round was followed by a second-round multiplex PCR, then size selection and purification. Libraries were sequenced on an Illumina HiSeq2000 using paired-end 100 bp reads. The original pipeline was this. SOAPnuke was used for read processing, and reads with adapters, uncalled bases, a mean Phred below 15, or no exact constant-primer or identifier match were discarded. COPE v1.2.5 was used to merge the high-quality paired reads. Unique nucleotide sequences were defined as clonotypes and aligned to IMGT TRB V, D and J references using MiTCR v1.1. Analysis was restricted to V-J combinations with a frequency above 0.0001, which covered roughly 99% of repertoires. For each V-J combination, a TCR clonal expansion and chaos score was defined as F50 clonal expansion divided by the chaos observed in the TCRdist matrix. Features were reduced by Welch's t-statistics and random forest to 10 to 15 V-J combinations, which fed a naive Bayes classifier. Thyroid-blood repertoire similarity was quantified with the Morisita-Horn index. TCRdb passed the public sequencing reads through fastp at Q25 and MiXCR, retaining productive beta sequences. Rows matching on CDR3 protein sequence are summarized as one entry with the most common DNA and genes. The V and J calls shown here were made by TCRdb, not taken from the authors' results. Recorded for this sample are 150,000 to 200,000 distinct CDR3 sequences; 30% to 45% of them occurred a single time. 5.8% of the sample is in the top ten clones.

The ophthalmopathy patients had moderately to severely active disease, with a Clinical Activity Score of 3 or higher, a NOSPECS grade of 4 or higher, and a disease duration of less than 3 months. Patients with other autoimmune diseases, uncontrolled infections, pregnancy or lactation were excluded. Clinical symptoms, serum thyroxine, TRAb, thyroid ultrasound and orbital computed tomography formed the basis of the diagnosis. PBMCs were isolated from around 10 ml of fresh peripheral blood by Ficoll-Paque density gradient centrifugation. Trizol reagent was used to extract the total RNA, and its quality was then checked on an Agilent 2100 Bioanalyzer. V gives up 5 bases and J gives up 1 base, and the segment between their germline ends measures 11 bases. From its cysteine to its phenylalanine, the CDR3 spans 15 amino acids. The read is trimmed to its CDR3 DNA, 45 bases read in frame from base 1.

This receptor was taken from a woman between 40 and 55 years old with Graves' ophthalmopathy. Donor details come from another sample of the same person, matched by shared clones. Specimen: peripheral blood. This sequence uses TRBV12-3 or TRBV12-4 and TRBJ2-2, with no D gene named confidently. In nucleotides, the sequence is TGTGCCAGCAGTCTAACTACACTGAACACCGGGGAGCTGTTTTTT. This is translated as CASSLTTLNTGELFF.